The 20 T cell receptor beta chains below all came from one sample that was sequenced in a study of monozygotic twins with inflammatory bowel disease. TCRdb reprocessed the 5' RACE reads and keeps a single row for each CDR3 protein, giving no DNA. The sample table includes roughly 150,000 distinct CDR3 sequences. Sequenced material: blood. Source of these receptors: a human donor with ulcerative colitis or Crohn's disease, or a healthy co-twin of an affected twin (not recorded which).

This chain links TRBV2 with TRBJ2-7; the D call from TCRdb, TRBD1, cannot be confirmed without DNA. The CDR3 is 13 amino acids. Germline loops: CDR1 SNHLY, CDR2 FYNNEI. The CDR3 reads CASSIGQGYEQYF.

The chain uses TRBV6-1 and TRBJ2-2. CDR3 length: 15 amino acids. Looked up from germline, CDR1 is MNHNS and CDR2 is SASEGT. This CDR3 reads CASSVSRSNTGELFF.

This sequence joins TRBV11-2 and TRBJ1-3; with no DNA, the TCRdb D assignment of TRBD1 cannot be verified. The length of the CDR3 is 15 residues. Germline lookup yields CDR1 SGHAT and CDR2 FQNNGV. The CDR3 protein is CASSLQGARGNTIYF.

The chain uses TRBV5-1 and TRBJ2-7. The CDR3 has 14 amino acids. Germline CDR1 is SGHRS and CDR2 is YFSETQ. CDR3 residues: CASSFVKGSYEQYF.

This chain joins TRBV5-1 and TRBJ1-4; TCRdb lists TRBD1, though no DNA is available to test this call. The CDR3 has 16 residues. CDR1 SGHRS and CDR2 YFSETQ come from the germline V gene. CDR3: CASSLNLGAHNEKLFF. Full variable domain (rest looked up from reference TRBV5-1 and TRBJ1-4): KAGVTQTPRYLIKTRGQQVTLSCSPISGHRSVSWYQQTPGQGLQFLFEYFSETQRNKGNFPGRFSGRQFSNSRSEMNVSTLELGDSALYLCASSLNLGAHNEKLFFGSGTQLSVL.

The chain carries TRBV12-3 or TRBV12-4 and TRBJ1-5; TCRdb gives TRBD1 as the D gene, but with no DNA this cannot be confirmed. The length of the CDR3 is 13 residues. CDR3 residues: CASSLKGDQPQHF.

This chain connects TRBV6-1 to TRBJ2-7; the D call of TRBD2 rests on TCRdb alone, since no DNA is present to check it. Germline-derived CDR1 and CDR2 are MNHNS and SASEGT. This CDR3 region has 15 residues. The CDR3 sequence: CASSNPGEGYYEQYF.

The rearrangement uses TRBV12-3 or TRBV12-4 and TRBJ2-3; the D call of TRBD2 rests on TCRdb alone, since no DNA is present to check it. The CDR3 consists of 16 residues. The CDR3 loop is CASSPLGLASSDTQYF.

The chain recombines TRBV5-1 with TRBJ2-1; TCRdb lists TRBD2, though no DNA is available to test this call. The CDR3 loop spans 15 amino acids. Germline-derived CDR1 and CDR2 are SGHRS and YFSETQ. The CDR3 region is CASREGTPSYNEQFF. The variable domain in full, completed from reference TRBV5-1 and TRBJ2-1, reads KAGVTQTPRYLIKTRGQQVTLSCSPISGHRSVSWYQQTPGQGLQFLFEYFSETQRNKGNFPGRFSGRQFSNSRSEMNVSTLELGDSALYLCASREGTPSYNEQFFGPGTRLTVL.

The genes are TRBV12-3 or TRBV12-4 and TRBJ2-7. The CDR3 is 12 amino acids. The CDR3 loop reads CASSLFSYEQYF.

The chain has TRBV15 and TRBJ1-4. Per the germline V gene, CDR1 is LNHNV and CDR2 is YYDKDF (reference sequence). This CDR3 comprises 12 residues. CDR3 protein: CATSRAQEKLFF.

V gene TRBV29-1 combines with J gene TRBJ2-1; TCRdb's assignment of TRBD2 cannot be checked, as there is no DNA. There are 13 residues in the CDR3. CDR1 and CDR2 from the germline V gene are SQVTM and ANQGSEA. CDR3 sequence: CSVVPTSYNEQFF.

The genes are TRBV28 and TRBJ2-5; the D gene TCRdb calls, TRBD1, cannot be checked with no DNA. The CDR3 has 14 residues. Germline CDR1 and CDR2: MDHEN and SYDVKM. CDR3 residues: CASSPWEEEETQYF. Together with reference TRBV28 and TRBJ2-5, the CDR3 gives the full variable domain: DVKVTQSSRYLVKRTGEKVFLECVQDMDHENMFWYRQDPGLGLRLIYFSYDVKMKEKGDIPEGYSVSREKKERFSLILESASTNQTSMYLCASSPWEEEETQYFGPGTRLLVL.

This chain joins TRBV5-1 and TRBJ2-1; TCRdb names TRBD1, which stays unverified in the absence of DNA. This CDR3 spans 17 amino acids. The V gene's germline CDR1 is SGHRS and CDR2 YFSETQ. The chain's CDR3 is CASSLTSQGAAYNEQFF.

The V gene is TRBV7-7, the J gene TRBJ2-1. Per germline, CDR1 SSHAT and CDR2 FNYEAQ (reference sequence). The CDR3 totals 13 residues. The CDR3 protein is CASSLEGSSEQFF.

The V call is TRBV5-6, the J call TRBJ2-2; TCRdb's D call of TRBD2 is untestable without DNA. Germline V lookup: CDR1 SGHDT, CDR2 YYEEEE. The length of the CDR3 is 16 residues. CDR3 sequence reads: CASSSPLVGVTGELFF.

V is TRBV28 and J is TRBJ2-7; as DNA is missing, the TRBD2 call by TCRdb cannot be tested. The germline CDR1 and CDR2 sequences are MDHEN and SYDVKM. This CDR3 comprises 16 residues. CDR3 protein: CASSLFMLAGDYEQYF. Filled out from reference TRBV28 and TRBJ2-7, the complete variable domain reads DVKVTQSSRYLVKRTGEKVFLECVQDMDHENMFWYRQDPGLGLRLIYFSYDVKMKEKGDIPEGYSVSREKKERFSLILESASTNQTSMYLCASSLFMLAGDYEQYFGPGTRLTVT.

The J gene is TRBJ2-1, the V gene TRBV7-9; the TCRdb call, TRBD1, lacks DNA for checking. Germline assignment: CDR1 SEHNR and CDR2 FQNEAQ (reference sequence). The CDR3 contains 11 residues. This CDR3 reads CASVAPNEQFF.

The chain recombines TRBV5-1 with TRBJ1-2; the TCRdb call, TRBD1, lacks DNA for checking. CDR1 SGHRS and CDR2 YFSETQ come from the germline V gene. CDR3 length: 16 amino acids. The CDR3: CASSLRGQGANYGYTF.

This chain connects TRBV20-1 to TRBJ2-1; TCRdb designates TRBD1, a call that cannot be tested without DNA. This CDR3 is built from 15 residues. The germline CDR1 and CDR2 sequences are DFQATT and SNEGSKA (reference sequence). CDR3: CSAWTGPSSYNEQFF.